This is a list of T cell receptor beta chains from one sample in a study of blood T cell repertoires in COVID-19. Sequencing used immunoSEQ multiplex PCR; TCRdb keeps in-frame clones, though not all of them. The table has a few hundred thousand clones, roughly 85% seen once. Source material: peripheral blood. The receptors originated from a woman in her 70s with COVID-19, enrolled during active disease. CDR3s include the opening cysteine and the closing phenylalanine or tryptophan. Fields, in order: J gene, D gene, clone size, V gene, CDR3 DNA, CDR3 protein. A D gene is named only where the DNA matches it firmly. Size values are once, few and many counts, or a class for expanded clones, and some rows have none.

j_gene: TRBJ1-1; d_gene: -; abundance: -; v_gene: TRBV7-9; CDR3nt: TGTGCCAGCAGCTTGTACAGCACTAACACTGAAGCTTTCTTT; CDR3aa: CASSLYSTNTEAFF
j_gene: TRBJ1-5; d_gene: TRBD1; abundance: -; v_gene: TRBV19; CDR3nt: TGTGCCAGTAGCCACGGGGTGTTCAGGGGGGTTGGGAGCCGCAATCAGCCCCAGCATTTT; CDR3aa: CASSHGVFRGVGSRNQPQHF
j_gene: TRBJ2-1; d_gene: TRBD1; abundance: -; v_gene: TRBV11-2; CDR3nt: TGTGCCAGCAGCGCCGTGGGGGGACAGGGAGCCTACAATGAGCAGTTCTTC; CDR3aa: CASSAVGGQGAYNEQFF
j_gene: TRBJ2-5; d_gene: TRBD1; abundance: -; v_gene: TRBV18; CDR3nt: TGTGCCAGCGCGCGGACAGGGGGACAAGAGACCCAGTACTTC; CDR3aa: CASARTGGQETQYF
j_gene: TRBJ1-1; d_gene: TRBD1; abundance: -; v_gene: TRBV19; CDR3nt: TGTGCCAGTACCTTTGGGGCAGGGGGCTATACTGAAGCTTTCTTT; CDR3aa: CASTFGAGGYTEAFF
j_gene: TRBJ1-1; d_gene: TRBD1; abundance: -; v_gene: TRBV19; CDR3nt: TGTGCCAGTAGTGACTTGGGACAGGTAAACACTGAAGCTTTCTTT; CDR3aa: CASSDLGQVNTEAFF
j_gene: TRBJ2-3; d_gene: -; abundance: -; v_gene: TRBV7-2; CDR3nt: TGTGCCAGCAGCTTATTTGGGGGGGCGACTGGCACAGATACGCAGTATTTT; CDR3aa: CASSLFGGATGTDTQYF
j_gene: TRBJ1-3; d_gene: TRBD1; abundance: once; v_gene: TRBV27; CDR3nt: TGTGCCAGCAGTATAGGGACAGGGGCTGGAAACACCATATATTTT; CDR3aa: CASSIGTGAGNTIYF
j_gene: TRBJ1-1; d_gene: -; abundance: -; v_gene: TRBV18; CDR3nt: TGTGCCAGCTCACCAACTGAGTCGAACACTGAAGCTTTCTTT; CDR3aa: CASSPTESNTEAFF
j_gene: TRBJ1-2; d_gene: -; abundance: -; v_gene: TRBV7-2; CDR3nt: TGTGCCAGCCAACTCAACGCTGGGACAAGGTTGAGTGGCTACACCTTC; CDR3aa: CASQLNAGTRLSGYTF
j_gene: TRBJ1-1; d_gene: TRBD1; abundance: -; v_gene: TRBV11-3; CDR3nt: TGTGCCAGCAGCAAACAGGGGTGGACTGAAGCTTTCTTT; CDR3aa: CASSKQGWTEAFF
j_gene: TRBJ1-5; d_gene: TRBD1; abundance: -; v_gene: TRBV28; CDR3nt: TGTGCCAGCATGCTGACAGGGGATCACGGACCCCAGCATTTT; CDR3aa: CASMLTGDHGPQHF
j_gene: TRBJ2-5; d_gene: -; abundance: -; v_gene: TRBV6-6; CDR3nt: TGTGCCAGCAGTTCGGGTAGCGAGTACCAAGAGACCCAGTACTTC; CDR3aa: CASSSGSEYQETQYF
j_gene: TRBJ1-2; d_gene: -; abundance: -; v_gene: TRBV25-1; CDR3nt: TGTGCCAGCATCTTTGACAGAAAAGTCTATGGCTACACCTTC; CDR3aa: CASIFDRKVYGYTF
j_gene: TRBJ1-6; d_gene: TRBD1; abundance: -; v_gene: TRBV7-2; CDR3nt: TGTGCCAGCAGCCTACAGGGGAGGAATAATTCACCCCTCCACTTT; CDR3aa: CASSLQGRNNSPLHF